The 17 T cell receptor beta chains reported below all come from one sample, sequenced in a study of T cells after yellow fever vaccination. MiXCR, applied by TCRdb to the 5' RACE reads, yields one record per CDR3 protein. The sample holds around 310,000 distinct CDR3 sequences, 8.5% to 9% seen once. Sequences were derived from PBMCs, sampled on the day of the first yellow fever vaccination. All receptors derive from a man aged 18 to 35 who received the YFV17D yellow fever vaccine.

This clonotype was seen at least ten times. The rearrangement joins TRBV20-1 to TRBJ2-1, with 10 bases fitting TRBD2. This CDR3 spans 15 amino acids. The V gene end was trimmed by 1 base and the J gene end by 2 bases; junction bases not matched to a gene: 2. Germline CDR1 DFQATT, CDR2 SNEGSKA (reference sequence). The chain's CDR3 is CSARGSGGAYNEQFF. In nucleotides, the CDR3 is TGCAGTGCTAGAGGGAGCGGGGGGGCCTACAATGAGCAGTTCTTC.

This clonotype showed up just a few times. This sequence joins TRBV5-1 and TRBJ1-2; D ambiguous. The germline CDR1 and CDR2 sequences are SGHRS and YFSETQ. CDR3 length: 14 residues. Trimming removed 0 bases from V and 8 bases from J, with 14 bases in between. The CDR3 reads CASSLAPRTDGYTF. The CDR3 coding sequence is TGCGCCAGCAGCTTGGCCCCCAGAACGGACGGCTACACCTTC.

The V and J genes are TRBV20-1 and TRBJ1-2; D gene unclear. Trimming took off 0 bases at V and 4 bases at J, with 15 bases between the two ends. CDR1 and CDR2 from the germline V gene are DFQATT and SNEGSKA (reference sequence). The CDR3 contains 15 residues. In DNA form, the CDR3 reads TGCAGTGCTAGAGATCCGAGGGTCTACCTCTATGGCTACACCTTC. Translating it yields CSARDPRVYLYGYTF.

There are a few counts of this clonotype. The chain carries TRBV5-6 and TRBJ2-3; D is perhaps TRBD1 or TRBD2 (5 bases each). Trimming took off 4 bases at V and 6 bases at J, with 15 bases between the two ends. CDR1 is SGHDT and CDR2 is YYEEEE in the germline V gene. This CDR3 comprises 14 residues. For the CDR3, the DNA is TGTGCCAGCAGCCCTGGGACCGTAGGGGATACGCAGTATTTT. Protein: CASSPGTVGDTQYF.

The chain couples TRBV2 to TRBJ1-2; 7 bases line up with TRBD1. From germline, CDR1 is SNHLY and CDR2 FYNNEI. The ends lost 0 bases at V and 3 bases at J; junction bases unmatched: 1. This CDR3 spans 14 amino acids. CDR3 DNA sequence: TGTGCCAGCAGTGAAGCAGGGGGCGACTATGGCTACACCTTC. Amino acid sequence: CASSEAGGDYGYTF.

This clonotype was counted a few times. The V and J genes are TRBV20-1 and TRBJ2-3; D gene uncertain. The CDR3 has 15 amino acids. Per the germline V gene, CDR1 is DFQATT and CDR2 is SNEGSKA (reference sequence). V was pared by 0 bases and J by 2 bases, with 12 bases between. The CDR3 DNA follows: TGCAGTGCTAGAGATGTACGGAAAGCCACAGATACGCAGTATTTT. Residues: CSARDVRKATDTQYF.

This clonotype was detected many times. The CDR3 spells CASSFQAQGTEAFF. Here the CDR3 DNA reads TGCGCCAGCAGCTTTCAGGCCCAAGGCACTGAAGCTTTCTTT. This chain joins TRBV5-1 and TRBJ1-1, with unresolved D. The germline V and J ends were trimmed by 2 bases and 4 bases, with 12 bases remaining between them. The CDR3 contains 14 residues. CDR1 is SGHRS, CDR2 YFSETQ, per germline. Full variable domain (rest looked up from reference TRBV5-1 and TRBJ1-1): KAGVTQTPRYLIKTRGQQVTLSCSPISGHRSVSWYQQTPGQGLQFLFEYFSETQRNKGNFPGRFSGRQFSNSRSEMNVSTLELGDSALYLCASSFQAQGTEAFFGQGTRLTVV.

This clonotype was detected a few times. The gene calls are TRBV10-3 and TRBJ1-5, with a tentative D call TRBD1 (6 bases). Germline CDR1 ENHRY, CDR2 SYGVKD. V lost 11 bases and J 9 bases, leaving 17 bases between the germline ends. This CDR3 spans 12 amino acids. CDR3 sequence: CAPRQAPRPQHF. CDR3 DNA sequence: TGTGCCCCAAGACAGGCCCCTAGGCCCCAGCATTTT.

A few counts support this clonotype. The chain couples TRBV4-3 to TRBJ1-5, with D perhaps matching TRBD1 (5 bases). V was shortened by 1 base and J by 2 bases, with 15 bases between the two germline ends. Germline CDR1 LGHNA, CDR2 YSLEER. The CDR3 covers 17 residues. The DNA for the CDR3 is TGCGCCAGCAGCCAAGTAGTAGGGGCATCGGGCAATCAGCCCCAGCATTTT. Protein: CASSQVVGASGNQPQHF.

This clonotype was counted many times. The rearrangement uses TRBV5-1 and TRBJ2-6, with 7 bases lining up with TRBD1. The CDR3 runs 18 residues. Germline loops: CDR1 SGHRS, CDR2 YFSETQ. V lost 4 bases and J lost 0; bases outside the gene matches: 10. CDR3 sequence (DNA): TGCGCCAGCAGCGAAGGGGACAGATCTTCCTCTGGGGCCAACGTCCTGACTTTC. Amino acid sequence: CASSEGDRSSSGANVLTF.

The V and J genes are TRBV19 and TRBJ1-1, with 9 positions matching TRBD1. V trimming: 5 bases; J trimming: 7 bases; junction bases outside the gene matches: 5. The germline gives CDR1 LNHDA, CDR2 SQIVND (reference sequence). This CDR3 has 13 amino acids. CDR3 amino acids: CASSDPGQGEAFF. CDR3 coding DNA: TGTGCCAGTAGTGATCCGGGACAGGGTGAAGCTTTCTTT.

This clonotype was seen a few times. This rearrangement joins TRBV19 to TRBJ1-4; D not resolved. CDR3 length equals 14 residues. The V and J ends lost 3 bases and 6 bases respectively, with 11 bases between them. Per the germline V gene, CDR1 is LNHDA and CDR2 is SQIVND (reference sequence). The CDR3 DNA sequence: TGTGCCAGTAGTATTGTAGGGTTCCATGAAAAACTGTTTTTT. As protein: CASSIVGFHEKLFF.

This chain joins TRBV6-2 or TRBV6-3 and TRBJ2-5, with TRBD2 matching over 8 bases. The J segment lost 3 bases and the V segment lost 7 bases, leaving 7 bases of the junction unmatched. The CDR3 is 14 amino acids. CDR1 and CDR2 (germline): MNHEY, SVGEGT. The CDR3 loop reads CASNPLADEETQYF. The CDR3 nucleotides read TGTGCCAGCAATCCACTAGCGGACGAAGAGACCCAGTACTTC.

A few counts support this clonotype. The CDR3 nucleotides read TGTGCCAGCAGCTTGGACAGTCCAAGTGAGACCCAGTACTTC. Its translation: CASSLDSPSETQYF. This chain uses TRBV5-4 with TRBJ2-5; D call uncertain. CDR3 length: 14 amino acids. The V gene's germline CDR1 is SGHNT and CDR2 YYREEE (reference sequence). V lost 0 bases and J 5 bases, leaving 11 bases between the germline ends.

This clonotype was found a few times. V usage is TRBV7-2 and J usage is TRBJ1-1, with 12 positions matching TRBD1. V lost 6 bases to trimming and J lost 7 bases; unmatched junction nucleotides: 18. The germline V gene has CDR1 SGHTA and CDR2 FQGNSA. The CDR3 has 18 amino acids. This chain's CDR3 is CASRLPGQGADWVIEAFF. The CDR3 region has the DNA TGTGCCAGCAGGTTACCGGGACAGGGGGCCGATTGGGTTATTGAAGCTTTCTTT.

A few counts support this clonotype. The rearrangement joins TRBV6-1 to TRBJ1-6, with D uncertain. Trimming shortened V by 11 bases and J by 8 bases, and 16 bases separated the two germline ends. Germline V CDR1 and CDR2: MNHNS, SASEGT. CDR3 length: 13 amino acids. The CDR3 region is CAHQASTDSPLHF. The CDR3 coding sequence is TGTGCCCACCAGGCCAGTACGGATTCACCCCTCCACTTT.

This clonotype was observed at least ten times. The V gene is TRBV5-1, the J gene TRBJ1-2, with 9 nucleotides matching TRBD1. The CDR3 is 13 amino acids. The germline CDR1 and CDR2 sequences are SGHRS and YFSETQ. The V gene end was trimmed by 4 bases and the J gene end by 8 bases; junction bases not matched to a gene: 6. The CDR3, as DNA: TGCGCCAGCAGCCCGGGACAGGGTGAGGGCTACACCTTC. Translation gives CASSPGQGEGYTF.